This TCR beta chain was recovered during a study of human T cells and chemical hapten exposure (dated by TCRdb to the early 2020s). Concerning the study at large: For sensitization, 2% DPC in acetone was applied to a 2 cm by 2 cm area of upper inner arm skin. Weekly therapeutic DPC doses were additionally applied to the scalp of patients throughout the approximately 24-week study period. Patch testing was performed on the upper back with Finn chambers containing 0.01% DPC, and the patch tests were scored after 6 days according to International Contact Dermatitis Research Group standards. The patient cohort, mostly female, included alopecia areata with under or over 50% scalp involvement, alopecia totalis and alopecia universalis. The libraries were sequenced as a pool, and the TCR yield per sample differed mostly because of small variations in library volumes within the pool. This study followed changes in the peripheral blood TCR repertoire in vivo during primary and secondary sensitization of alopecia patients to the hapten diphenylcyclopropenone (DPC). Blood samples were taken from patients before sensitization (week 0) and at 2, 6 and about 24 weeks after DPC sensitization. Blood for TCR sequencing was provided by twenty-nine alopecia patients at one to four time points (pre-sensitization, 2, 6 and 24 weeks). Overall results and qualifications from the work: No change with DPC sensitization was found in the number of TCRs above 1 in 1000 frequency, and no evidence of global repertoire structure alterations was found. Expanded TCRs formed significantly more large CDR3 similarity clusters than pre-sensitization or healthy control sets, consistent with antigen-driven responses. The number of PT1 expanded TCRs positively correlated with patch test score, significant at thresholds 8, 16 and 32 but not 4. After repeated subsampling, changes were observed in the strength of the expansion versus patch-test correlation and in the threshold at which the correlation became significant. Because all patients had alopecia, a presumed autoimmune disease, the immune response of the patients might differ from that of healthy individuals.

This clonotype has a single count. Its binding antigen is unknown. One base away there is no much larger clone; base qualities are not given. CDR1 LGHDT and CDR2 YNNKEL were looked up in the germline V gene (reference sequence). From cysteine to phenylalanine, the CDR3 is 11 amino acids long. CDR3 DNA is the only sequence kept; it has 33 bases, read in frame from the first base. V and J lose 3 bases and 9 bases, and a span of 6 bases separates them. Library creation used RACE. Data came from a NextSeq 500. During library preparation, unique molecular identifiers were attached to individual cDNA molecules so that TCRs could be counted quantitatively and reproducibly. From each blood RNA sample, both TCR alpha and TCR beta chains were sequenced. Under the source paper's analysis protocol: A median of around 100,000 TCRs per sample was observed, with a range of 23,224 to 690,600. The Decombinator software suite was used to annotate the V, J and CDR3 of the TCR reads. For the PS versus PT1 abundance plots, all samples were subsampled to the same number of TCRs (28,000). Expanded TCRs were defined as absent before sensitization and observed at least eight times at the 2-week time point. TCRdb itself trimmed the public reads at Q25 with fastp, ran MiXCR and retained productive beta chains. A single entry per CDR3 protein holds the most common genes and DNA from its merged rows. These V and J calls are TCRdb output, not the study's own analysis. The sample table lists under 200,000 distinct CDR3 sequences, about 27% of them with a count of one. 2% to 2.5% of the sample lies in the top ten.

The time point label on this specimen signifies: patch test 3, about 24 weeks after DPC sensitization. In light of the paper, this sample's treatment or condition label describes: therapeutic diphenylcyclopropenone sensitization with weekly scalp DPC. Blood at each patch-test visit was drawn before the patch test was applied. Eligible patients were aged 18 to 70, diagnosed with alopecia, deemed suitable for DPC therapy, and excluded if pregnant. Total RNA was isolated from unfractionated whole blood collected in Tempus Blood RNA tubes. The sequenced sample was whole blood, obtained in connection with sensitization to the hapten diphenylcyclopropenone (DPC). The sequence is built from TRBV3-1 and TRBJ2-1, with the D gene call left open. This TCR derives from a woman between 18 and 29 years old with alopecia areata. Some clones in this sample may be carry-over from other donors' samples. The CDR3 is CASSQRSEQFF. The bases are TGTGCCAGCAGCCAGAGGAGTGAGCAGTTCTTC.